This record concerns one TCR beta chain sequence. This record belongs to a study of cytomegalovirus exposure and HLA in healthy donors. PCR was performed using 60 Vbeta and 13 Jbeta primers. Using immunoSEQ multiplex PCR, the repertoire was profiled, and TCRdb retains in-frame clones only, with some absent. The profile shows approximately 190,000 clones, around 78% of them singletons. In germline, CDR1 is SGHVS, CDR2 FNYEAQ. The CDR3 has 15 residues. With 1 base clipped from V and 0 bases from J, the junction kept 3 bases outside the gene matches. The chain has TRBV7-6 and TRBJ2-7; TRBD1 aligns across 7 bases. This receptor was obtained from a woman aged 30 to 39 in good health and CMV-seropositive. Sequencing was done on a sample of PBMCs. The CDR3 loop reads CASSLVGDSSYEQYF. The CDR3 DNA reads as TGTGCCAGCAGCTTAGTGGGGGACAGCTCCTACGAGCAGTACTTC.